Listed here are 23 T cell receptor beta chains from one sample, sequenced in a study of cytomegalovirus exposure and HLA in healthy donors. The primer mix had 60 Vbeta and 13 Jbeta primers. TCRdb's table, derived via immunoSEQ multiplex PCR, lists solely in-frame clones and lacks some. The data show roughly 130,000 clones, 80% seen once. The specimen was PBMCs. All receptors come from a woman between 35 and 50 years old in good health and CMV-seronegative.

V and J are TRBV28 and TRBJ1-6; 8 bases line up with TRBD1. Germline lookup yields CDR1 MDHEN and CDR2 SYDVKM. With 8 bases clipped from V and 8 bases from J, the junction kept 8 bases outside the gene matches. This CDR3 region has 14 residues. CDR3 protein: CASSTGGFHSPLHF. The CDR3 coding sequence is TGTGCCAGCTCTACAGGGGGTTTCCATTCACCCCTCCACTTT.

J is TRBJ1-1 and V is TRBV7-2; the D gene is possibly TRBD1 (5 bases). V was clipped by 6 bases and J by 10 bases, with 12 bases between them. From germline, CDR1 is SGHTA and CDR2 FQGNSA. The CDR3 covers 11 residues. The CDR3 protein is CASRANGGAFF. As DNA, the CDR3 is TGTGCCAGCAGGGCGAACGGGGGAGCTTTCTTT.

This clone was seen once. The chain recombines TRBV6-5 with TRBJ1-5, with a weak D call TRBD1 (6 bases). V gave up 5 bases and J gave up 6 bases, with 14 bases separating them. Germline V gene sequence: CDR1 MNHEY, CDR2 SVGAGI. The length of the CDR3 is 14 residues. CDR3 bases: TGTGCCAGCAGTACGGACAGAGCAACTCAGCCCCAGCATTTT. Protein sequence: CASSTDRATQPQHF.

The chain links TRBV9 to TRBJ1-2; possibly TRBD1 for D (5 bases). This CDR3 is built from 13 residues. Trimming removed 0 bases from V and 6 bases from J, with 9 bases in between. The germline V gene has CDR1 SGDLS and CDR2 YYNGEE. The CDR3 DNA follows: TGTGCCAGCAGCGTAGACCAGGGCGATGGCTACACCTTC. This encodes CASSVDQGDGYTF.

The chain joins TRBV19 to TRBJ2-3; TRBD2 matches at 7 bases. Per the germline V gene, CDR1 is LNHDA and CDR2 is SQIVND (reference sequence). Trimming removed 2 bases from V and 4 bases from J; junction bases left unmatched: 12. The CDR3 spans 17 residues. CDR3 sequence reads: CASSITSLADGADTQYF. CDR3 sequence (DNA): TGTGCCAGTAGTATAACGTCCCTAGCGGATGGGGCAGATACGCAGTATTTT.

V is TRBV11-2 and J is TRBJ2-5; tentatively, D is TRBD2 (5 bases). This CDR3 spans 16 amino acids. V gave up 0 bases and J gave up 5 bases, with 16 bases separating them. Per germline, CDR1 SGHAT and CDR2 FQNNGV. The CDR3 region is CASSLDLGRLGETQYF. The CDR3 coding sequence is TGTGCCAGCAGCTTAGATTTAGGGAGACTCGGGGAGACCCAGTACTTC.

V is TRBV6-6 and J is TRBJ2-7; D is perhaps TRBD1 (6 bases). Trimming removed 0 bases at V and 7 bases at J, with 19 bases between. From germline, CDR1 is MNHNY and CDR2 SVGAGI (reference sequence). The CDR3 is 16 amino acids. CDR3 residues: CASSYSPGHGSGEQYF. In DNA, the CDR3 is TGTGCCAGCAGTTACTCTCCGGGACACGGGTCGGGGGAGCAGTACTTC.

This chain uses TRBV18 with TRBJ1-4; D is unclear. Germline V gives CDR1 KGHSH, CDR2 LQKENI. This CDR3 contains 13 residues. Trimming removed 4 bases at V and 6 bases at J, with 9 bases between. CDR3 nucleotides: TGTGCCAGCTCACGAGGACTCGATGAAAAACTGTTTTTT. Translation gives CASSRGLDEKLFF.

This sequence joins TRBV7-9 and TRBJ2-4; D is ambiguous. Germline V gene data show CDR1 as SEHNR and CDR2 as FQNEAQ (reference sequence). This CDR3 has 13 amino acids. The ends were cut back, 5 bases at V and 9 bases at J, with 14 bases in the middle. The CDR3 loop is CASSPASDGIQYF. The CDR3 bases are TGTGCCAGCAGCCCTGCGAGTGATGGCATTCAGTACTTC.

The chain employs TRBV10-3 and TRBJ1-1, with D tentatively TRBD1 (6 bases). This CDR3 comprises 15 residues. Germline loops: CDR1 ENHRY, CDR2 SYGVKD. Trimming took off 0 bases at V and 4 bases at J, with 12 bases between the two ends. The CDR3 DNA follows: TGTGCCATCAGTGAGTCCGGCAGGGGCGGCACTGAAGCTTTCTTT. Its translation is CAISESGRGGTEAFF.

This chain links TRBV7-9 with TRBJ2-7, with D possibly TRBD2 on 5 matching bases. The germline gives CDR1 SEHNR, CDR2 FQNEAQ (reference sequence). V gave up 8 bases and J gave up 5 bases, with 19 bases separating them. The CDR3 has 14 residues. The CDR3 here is CASGGEGFRDEQYF. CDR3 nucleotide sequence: TGTGCCAGCGGAGGAGAAGGATTTCGGGACGAGCAGTACTTC. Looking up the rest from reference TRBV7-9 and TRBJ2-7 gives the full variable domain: DTGVSQNPRHKITKRGQNVTFRCDPISEHNRLYWYRQTLGQGPEFLTYFQNEAQLEKSRLLSDRFSAERPKGSFSTLEIQRTEQGDSAMYLCASGGEGFRDEQYFGPGTRLTVT.

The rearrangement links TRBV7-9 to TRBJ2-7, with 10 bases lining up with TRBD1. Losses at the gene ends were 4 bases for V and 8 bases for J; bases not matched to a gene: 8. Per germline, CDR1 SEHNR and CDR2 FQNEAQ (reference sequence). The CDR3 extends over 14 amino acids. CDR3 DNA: TGTGCCAGCAGCTCGCCGGGACAGGGGCGGCAGCAGTACTTC. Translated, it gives CASSSPGQGRQQYF.

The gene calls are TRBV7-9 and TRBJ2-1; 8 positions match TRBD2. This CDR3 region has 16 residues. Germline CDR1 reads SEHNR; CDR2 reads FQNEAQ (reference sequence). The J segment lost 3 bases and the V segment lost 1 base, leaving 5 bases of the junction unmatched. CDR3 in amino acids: CASSLVAGGRYNEQFF. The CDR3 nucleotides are TGTGCCAGCAGCTTAGTGGCGGGAGGCCGCTACAATGAGCAGTTCTTC. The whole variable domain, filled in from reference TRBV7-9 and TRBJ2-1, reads DTGVSQNPRHKITKRGQNVTFRCDPISEHNRLYWYRQTLGQGPEFLTYFQNEAQLEKSRLLSDRFSAERPKGSFSTLEIQRTEQGDSAMYLCASSLVAGGRYNEQFFGPGTRLTVL.

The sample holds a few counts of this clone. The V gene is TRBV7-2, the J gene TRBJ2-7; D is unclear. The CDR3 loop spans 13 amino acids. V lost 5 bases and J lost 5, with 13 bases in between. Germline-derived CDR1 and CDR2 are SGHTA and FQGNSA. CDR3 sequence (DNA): TGTGCCAGCAGCCCGCTCCCCAGTCACGAGCAGTACTTC. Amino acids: CASSPLPSHEQYF.

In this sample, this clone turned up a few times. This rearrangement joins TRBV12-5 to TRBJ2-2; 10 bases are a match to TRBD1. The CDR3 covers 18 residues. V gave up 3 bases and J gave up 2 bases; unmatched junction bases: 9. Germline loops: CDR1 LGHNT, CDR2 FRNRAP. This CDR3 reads CASGFGQGGPGNTGELFF. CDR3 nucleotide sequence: TGTGCTAGTGGTTTTGGACAGGGGGGCCCTGGAAACACCGGGGAGCTGTTTTTT.

CDR3 region: CASSPPNRAYEQYF. CDR3 nucleotide sequence: TGTGCCAGCAGCCCCCCCAACAGGGCATACGAGCAGTACTTC. V gene TRBV7-2 combines with J gene TRBJ2-7; perhaps TRBD1 as D (6 bases). Trimming removed 5 bases from V and 4 bases from J, with 15 bases in between. Germline CDR1 reads SGHTA; CDR2 reads FQGNSA. The CDR3 is 14 amino acids.

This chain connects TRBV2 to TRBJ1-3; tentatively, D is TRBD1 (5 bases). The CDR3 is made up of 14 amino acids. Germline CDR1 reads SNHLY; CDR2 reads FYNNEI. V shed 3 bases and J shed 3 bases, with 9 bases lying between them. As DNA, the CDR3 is TGTGCCAGCAGTGAGGCAGGGCTTGGAAACACCATATATTTT. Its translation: CASSEAGLGNTIYF.

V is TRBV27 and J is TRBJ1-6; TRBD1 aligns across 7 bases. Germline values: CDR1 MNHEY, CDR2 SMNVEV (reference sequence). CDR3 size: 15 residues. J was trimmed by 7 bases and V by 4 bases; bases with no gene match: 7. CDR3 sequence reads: CASSSLRTGNSPLHF. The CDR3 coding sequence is TGTGCCAGCAGTTCTCTCCGGACAGGCAATTCACCCCTCCACTTT.

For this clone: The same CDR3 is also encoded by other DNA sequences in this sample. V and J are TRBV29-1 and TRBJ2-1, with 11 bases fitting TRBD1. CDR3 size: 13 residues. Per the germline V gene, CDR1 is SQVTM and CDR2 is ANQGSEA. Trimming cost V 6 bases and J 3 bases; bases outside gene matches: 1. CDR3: CSVGTGGYNEQFF. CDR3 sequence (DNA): TGCAGCGTCGGGACAGGGGGCTACAATGAGCAGTTCTTC.

CDR3 DNA sequence: TGTGCCAGTAGTATTGGCAGATACTATGGCTACACCTTC. It is translated as CASSIGRYYGYTF. The chain employs TRBV19 and TRBJ1-2; D gene ambiguous. The ends were cut back, 3 bases at V and 3 bases at J, with 8 bases in the middle. The CDR3 loop spans 13 amino acids. Germline V gives CDR1 LNHDA, CDR2 SQIVND (reference sequence). Based on the CDR3 plus reference TRBV19 and TRBJ1-2, the full variable domain is DGGITQSPKYLFRKEGQNVTLSCEQNLNHDAMYWYRQDPGQGLRLIYYSQIVNDFQKGDIAEGYSVSREKKESFPLTVTSAQKNPTAFYLCASSIGRYYGYTFGSGTRLTVV.

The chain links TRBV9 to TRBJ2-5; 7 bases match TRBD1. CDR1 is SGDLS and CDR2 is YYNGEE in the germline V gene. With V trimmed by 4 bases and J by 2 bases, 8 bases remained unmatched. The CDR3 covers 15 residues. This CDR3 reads CASSPSPGQQETQYF. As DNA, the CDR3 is TGTGCCAGCAGCCCCAGCCCGGGACAGCAAGAGACCCAGTACTTC.

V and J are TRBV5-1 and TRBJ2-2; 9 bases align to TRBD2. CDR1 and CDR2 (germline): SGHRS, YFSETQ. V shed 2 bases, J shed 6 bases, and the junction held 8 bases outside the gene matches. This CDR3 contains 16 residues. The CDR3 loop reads CASSFAAGGPPGELFF. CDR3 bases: TGCGCCAGCAGCTTTGCCGCGGGGGGGCCCCCCGGGGAGCTGTTTTTT.

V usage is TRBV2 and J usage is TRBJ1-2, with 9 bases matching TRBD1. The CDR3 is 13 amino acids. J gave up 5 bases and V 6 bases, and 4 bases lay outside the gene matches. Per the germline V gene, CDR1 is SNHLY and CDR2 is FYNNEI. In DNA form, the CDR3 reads TGTGCCAGCAGGGCGGGACAGGGATATGGCTACACCTTC. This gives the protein CASRAGQGYGYTF.